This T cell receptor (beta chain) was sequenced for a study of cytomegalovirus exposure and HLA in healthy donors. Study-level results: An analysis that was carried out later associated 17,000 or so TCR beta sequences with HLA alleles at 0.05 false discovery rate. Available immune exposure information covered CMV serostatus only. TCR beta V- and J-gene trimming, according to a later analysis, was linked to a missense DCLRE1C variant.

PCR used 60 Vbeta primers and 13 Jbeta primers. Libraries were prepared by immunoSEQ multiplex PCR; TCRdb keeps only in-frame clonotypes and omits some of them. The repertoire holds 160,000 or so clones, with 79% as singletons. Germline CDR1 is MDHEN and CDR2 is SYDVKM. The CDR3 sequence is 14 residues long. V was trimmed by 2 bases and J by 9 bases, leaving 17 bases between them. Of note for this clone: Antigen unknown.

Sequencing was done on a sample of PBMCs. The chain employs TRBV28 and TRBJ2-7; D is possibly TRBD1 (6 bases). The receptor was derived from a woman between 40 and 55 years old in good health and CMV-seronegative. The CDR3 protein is CASSLVGAKGAQYF. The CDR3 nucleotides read TGTGCCAGCAGTTTAGTGGGGGCTAAAGGCGCGCAGTACTTC.